The 10 T cell receptor beta chains below were found in one sample sequenced in a study of beta chain features in type 1 diabetes. Study observations and caveats: Shortening that was moderate but significant affected the TCRB CDR3s of Type 1 diabetes patients in all four CD4+ subsets.

Expressed TCRB transcripts were sequenced after all isolated RNA was converted to cDNA. Profiling relied on immunoSEQ multiplex PCR, and the TCRdb table lists in-frame clones only, not all of them. Among some 150,000 clones, around 13% were seen once, and the ten largest hold approximately 1.3%. For these TCRs, the target antigens are not known. The sequencing input was central memory CD4+ T cells from blood. The origin of the receptors is a man aged 18 to 29 with type 1 diabetes.

This chain connects TRBV18 to TRBJ1-3, with unresolved D. V lost 3 bases and J 0 bases, leaving 9 bases between the germline ends. The CDR3 spans 15 residues. CDR1 is KGHSH, CDR2 LQKENI, per germline. This CDR3 reads CASSPTVSSGNTIYF. The CDR3 coding sequence is TGTGCCAGCTCACCTACAGTTAGCTCTGGAAACACCATATATTTT. The full variable domain, rest sourced from reference TRBV18 and TRBJ1-3, is NAGVMQNPRHLVRRRGQEARLRCSPMKGHSHVYWYRQLPEEGLKFMVYLQKENIIDESGMPKERFSAEFPKEGPSILRIQQVVRGDSAAYFCASSPTVSSGNTIYFGEGSWLTVV.

V gene TRBV30 combines with J gene TRBJ2-3, with 10 bases fitting TRBD2. Trimming at V came to 4 bases and at J to 2 bases, leaving 12 bases not matched to a gene. CDR1 is GTSNPN, CDR2 SVGIG, per germline (reference sequence). The CDR3 totals 17 residues. CDR3 nucleotides: TGTGCCTGGAATATTCCGGGACTAGCGAGAGACACAGATACGCAGTATTTT. Protein: CAWNIPGLARDTDTQYF.

This chain connects TRBV2 to TRBJ2-5; 11 positions match TRBD1. J lost 4 bases, V lost 7 bases, and 5 bases had no gene match. Germline V CDR1 and CDR2: SNHLY, FYNNEI. The CDR3 is 14 amino acids. The CDR3 is CASTGQGGAETQYF. The CDR3 region has the DNA TGTGCCAGCACGGGACAGGGGGGCGCAGAGACCCAGTACTTC.

This clone has more than one count but fewer than ten. The V call is TRBV7-2, the J call TRBJ1-1; possibly TRBD1 for D (5 bases). The V end was cut by 3 bases, the J end by 1 base, with 9 bases between. The CDR3 sequence is 14 residues long. Looked up from germline, CDR1 is SGHTA and CDR2 is FQGNSA. The CDR3 sequence is CASSFAGPNTEAFF. DNA for the CDR3: TGTGCCAGCAGCTTCGCGGGGCCGAACACTGAAGCTTTCTTT.

This clone has at least ten counts. Its ends do not fully match the called genes, so a read error is possible. This chain links TRBV15 with TRBJ1-2; D gene ambiguous. The CDR3 is 12 amino acids. CDR1 LNHNV and CDR2 YYDKDF come from the germline V gene (reference sequence). CDR3 nucleotides: TGTGCCACCAGCAGAGATGGCCGCCCGGTTTCTTTC. This sequence encodes CATSRDGRPVSF.

CDR3: CASSAIRTETQYF. The CDR3, as DNA: TGTGCCAGCAGTGCGATTAGGACGGAGACCCAGTACTTC. The rearrangement uses TRBV6-5 and TRBJ2-5, with no clear D. The CDR3 spans 13 residues. CDR1 MNHEY and CDR2 SVGAGI come from the germline V gene. The ends were cut back, 5 bases at V and 5 bases at J, with 12 bases in the middle.

The chain carries TRBV2 and TRBJ1-3; unclear D gene. The V and J ends lost 5 bases and 4 bases respectively, with 3 bases between them. The CDR3 has 11 amino acids. CDR1 and CDR2 (germline): SNHLY, FYNNEI. The CDR3 nucleotides read TGTGCCAGCAGTTTCGGAAACACCATATATTTT. Protein: CASSFGNTIYF.

In this sample, this clone turned up once. V and J are TRBV6-8 and TRBJ1-6; weak D call: TRBD1 (6 bases). The germline V gene encodes CDR1 MNHGY and CDR2 SAAAGT. V shed 8 bases and J shed 5 bases, with 13 bases lying between them. CDR3 length equals 14 residues. The CDR3 here is CASHHRENNSPLHF. The CDR3 coding sequence is TGTGCCAGCCACCACAGGGAAAATAATTCACCCCTCCACTTT.

This clone was seen a handful of times. Other DNA sequences in the sample encode the same CDR3. V gene TRBV20-1 combines with J gene TRBJ1-1; D is unresolved. The CDR3 is 11 residues long. V lost 3 bases and J lost 1, with 3 bases in between. Per germline, CDR1 DFQATT and CDR2 SNEGSKA (reference sequence). DNA for the CDR3: TGCAGTGCTAGTCCGAACACTGAAGCTTTCTTT. Translated, it gives CSASPNTEAFF.

This chain connects TRBV10-2 to TRBJ2-3; 7 bases match TRBD2. The germline gives CDR1 WSHSY, CDR2 SAAADI. This CDR3 region has 15 residues. V lost 8 bases to trimming and J lost 1 base; unmatched junction nucleotides: 9. The CDR3 sequence: CASSRGEDGTDTQYF. CDR3 DNA sequence: TGCGCCAGCTCCCGGGGGGAGGATGGCACAGATACGCAGTATTTT.